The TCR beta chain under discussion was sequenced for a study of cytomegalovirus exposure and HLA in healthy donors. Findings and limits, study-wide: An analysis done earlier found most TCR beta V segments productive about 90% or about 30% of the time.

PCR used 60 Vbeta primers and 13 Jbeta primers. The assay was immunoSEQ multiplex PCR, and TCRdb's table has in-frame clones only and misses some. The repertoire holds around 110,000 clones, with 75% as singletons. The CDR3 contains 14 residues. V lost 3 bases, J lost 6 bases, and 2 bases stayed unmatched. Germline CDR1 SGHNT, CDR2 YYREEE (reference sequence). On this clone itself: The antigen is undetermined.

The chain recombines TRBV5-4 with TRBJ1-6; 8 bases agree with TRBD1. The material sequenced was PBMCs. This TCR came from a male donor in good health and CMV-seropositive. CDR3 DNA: TGTGCCAGCAGCTCGGACAGGGTTAATTCACCCCTCCACTTT. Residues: CASSSDRVNSPLHF.